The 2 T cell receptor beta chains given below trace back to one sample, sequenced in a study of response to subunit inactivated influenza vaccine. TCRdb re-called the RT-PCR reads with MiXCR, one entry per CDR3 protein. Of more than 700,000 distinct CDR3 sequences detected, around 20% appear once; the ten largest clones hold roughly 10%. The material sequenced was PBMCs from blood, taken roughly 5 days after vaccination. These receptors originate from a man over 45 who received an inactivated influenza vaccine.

The CDR3 loop reads CATSDTLDRDQETQYF. DNA of the CDR3: TGTGCCACCAGTGATACTCTTGACAGGGACCAAGAGACCCAGTACTTC. The chain couples TRBV24-1 to TRBJ2-5, with 7 bases that match TRBD1. Germline-derived CDR1 and CDR2 are KGHDR and SFDVKD. This CDR3 is built from 16 residues. Trimming cost V 3 bases and J 0 bases; bases outside gene matches: 6.

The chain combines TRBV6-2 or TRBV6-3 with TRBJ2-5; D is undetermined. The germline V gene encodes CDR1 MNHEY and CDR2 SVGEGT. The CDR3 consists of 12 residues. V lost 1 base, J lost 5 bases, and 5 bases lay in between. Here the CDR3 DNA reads TGTGCCAGCAGTTACTACGGGGAGACCCAGTACTTC. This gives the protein CASSYYGETQYF.